The rows below give T cell receptor beta chains drawn from one sample of a study of beta chain features in type 1 diabetes. The table came from immunoSEQ multiplex PCR; TCRdb's copy has only in-frame clones and leaves some out. The data show 850,000 to 900,000 clones, with roughly 15% seen just once and 0.023% held by the top ten. Specimen: naive CD4+ T cells from blood. These receptors originate from a woman aged 18-29 years in good health. CDR3s include the opening cysteine and the closing phenylalanine or tryptophan. The D gene is left open where the match is weak. Rows may omit the clone size; those that give it use once, few, many or a size class.

j_call	v_call	d_call	clone_size	cdr3_aa	cdr3_nt
TRBJ2-7	TRBV6-6	TRBD1	few	CASSKGQGSYEQYF	TGTGCCAGCAGTAAAGGACAGGGATCCTACGAGCAGTACTTC
TRBJ1-2	TRBV20-1	-	few	CSASIGYTF	TGCAGTGCCAGTATTGGCTACACCTTC
TRBJ2-1	TRBV18	-	-	CASSPPSINEQFF	TGTGCCAGCTCACCACCATCTATCAATGAGCAGTTCTTC
TRBJ2-5	TRBV5-6	TRBD1	once	CASSRRTGAGQETQYF	TGTGCCAGCAGCCGAAGGACAGGGGCGGGTCAAGAGACCCAGTACTTC
TRBJ2-1	TRBV5-1	-	-	CASKDTPGSYNEQFF	TGCGCCAGCAAAGACACACCAGGCTCCTACAATGAGCAGTTCTTC
TRBJ1-4	TRBV7-6	TRBD1	-	CASSTTQGARGKLFF	TGTGCCAGCAGCACAACACAGGGGGCGCGGGGAAAACTGTTTTTT
TRBJ1-1	TRBV7-9	-	few	CASWDPAVGNTEAFF	TGTGCCAGCTGGGACCCTGCGGTCGGGAACACTGAAGCTTTCTTT
TRBJ1-4	TRBV27	TRBD1	-	CASSLTGGSEKLFF	TGTGCCAGCAGTTTAACAGGGGGCAGTGAAAAACTGTTTTTT
TRBJ2-5	TRBV11-2	TRBD1	few	CASSLAGGQGNFETQYF	TGTGCCAGCAGCTTAGCGGGGGGACAGGGGAATTTTGAGACCCAGTACTTC
TRBJ2-3	TRBV4-3	TRBD1	few	CASSQAGGSPTDTQYF	TGCGCCAGCAGCCAAGCAGGGGGTTCACCCACAGATACGCAGTATTTT
TRBJ1-1	TRBV25-1	-	few	CASSEPNSFTEAFF	TGTGCCAGCAGTGAACCAAATTCATTCACTGAAGCTTTCTTT
TRBJ2-2	TRBV7-3	-	few	CASSLMEGTGELFF	TGTGCCAGCAGCTTAATGGAGGGGACCGGGGAGCTGTTTTTT
TRBJ1-5	TRBV6-1	-	-	CASSETTGQPQHF	TGTGCCAGCAGTGAAACCACAGGGCAGCCCCAGCATTTT
TRBJ2-3	TRBV7-9	TRBD2	few	CASSFSRDYTDTQYF	TGTGCCAGCAGCTTCAGCAGGGACTACACAGATACGCAGTATTTT
TRBJ1-5	TRBV7-9	-	-	CASSLSMSGRNQPQHF	TGTGCCAGCAGCTTATCAATGTCAGGGCGCAATCAGCCCCAGCATTTT
TRBJ2-7	TRBV7-9	-	-	CASSLKGGATSAIYEQYF	TGTGCCAGCAGCTTAAAAGGGGGAGCAACTAGCGCAATTTACGAGCAGTACTTC
TRBJ2-3	TRBV5-4	-	-	CASSSPGPGTDTQYF	TGTGCCAGCAGCTCGCCGGGCCCCGGGACAGATACGCAGTATTTT
TRBJ1-1	TRBV10-3	-	few	CAISDRHLNTEAFF	TGTGCCATCAGTGATAGGCACTTGAACACTGAAGCTTTCTTT
TRBJ1-2	TRBV7-2	-	-	CASSLGKEYYGYTF	TGTGCCAGCAGCTTGGGCAAGGAGTACTATGGCTACACCTTC
TRBJ2-1	TRBV9	TRBD2	few	CASSPISGRALYPQFF	TGTGCCAGCAGCCCGATCAGCGGGAGGGCCCTATACCCCCAGTTCTTC
TRBJ1-2	TRBV7-2	-	few	CASSPESYGYTF	TGTGCCAGCAGCCCAGAATCCTATGGCTACACCTTC
TRBJ2-7	TRBV4-3	-	-	CASSLQAVYEQYF	TGCGCCAGCAGCCTTCAGGCCGTATACGAGCAGTACTTC
TRBJ1-1	TRBV6-6	-	-	CASRGYRSRGTEAFF	TGTGCCAGCAGAGGATACAGGTCCCGAGGGACTGAAGCTTTCTTT
TRBJ1-1	TRBV6-5	-	-	CASSFFQDQNTEAFF	TGTGCCAGCAGCTTCTTCCAGGACCAGAACACTGAAGCTTTCTTT
TRBJ1-5	TRBV19	-	-	CASSSPKSGAQPQHF	TGTGCCAGTAGTTCACCCAAATCGGGGGCTCAGCCCCAGCATTTT
TRBJ1-5	TRBV6-6	TRBD1	few	CASSGWTGVSNQPQHF	TGTGCCAGCAGTGGCTGGACAGGGGTTAGCAATCAGCCCCAGCATTTT
TRBJ1-4	TRBV25-1	-	few	CASSPGATNEKLFF	TGTGCCAGCAGTCCTGGGGCAACTAATGAAAAACTGTTTTTT
TRBJ2-1	TRBV5-4	-	-	CASSLVPKYNEQLF	TGTGCCAGCAGCTTGGTTCCTAAGTACAATGAGCAGCTCTTC
TRBJ1-4	TRBV15	-	-	CATSRAPQGREKLFF	TGTGCCACCAGCAGAGCACCGCAAGGACGTGAAAAACTGTTTTTT
TRBJ2-2	TRBV25-1	-	-	CASSTILTGELFF	TGTGCCAGCAGCACCATTCTTACCGGGGAGCTGTTTTTT
TRBJ2-1	TRBV19	-	few	CASSIVGRGSYEQFF	TGTGCCAGTAGTATAGTCGGCAGGGGTAGTTATGAGCAGTTCTTC
TRBJ2-6	TRBV7-6	-	few	CASSFRQAFSGANVLTF	TGTGCCAGCAGCTTCCGACAAGCTTTCTCTGGGGCCAACGTCCTGACTTTC
TRBJ1-1	TRBV7-9	-	few	CASSLEALTEAFF	TGTGCCAGCAGCTTAGAAGCGTTGACTGAAGCTTTCTTT
TRBJ2-7	TRBV15	TRBD2	-	CATSRERLAGSYEQYF	TGTGCCACCAGCAGAGAGAGACTAGCGGGGTCCTACGAGCAGTACTTC
TRBJ2-5	TRBV27	TRBD1	few	CASSLSNGVWDRRQETQYF	TGTGCCAGCAGTTTATCGAATGGGGTGTGGGACAGGCGTCAAGAGACCCAGTACTTC
TRBJ2-1	TRBV6-5	-	-	CASSRLANRLNEQFF	TGTGCCAGCAGTAGGCTAGCGAACCGCCTCAATGAGCAGTTCTTC
TRBJ1-2	TRBV6-1	TRBD1	-	CASSRDRGSYGYTF	TGTGCCAGCAGTCGGGACAGGGGATCCTATGGCTACACCTTC
TRBJ1-2	TRBV7-9	-	-	CASSPRDLRNYGYTF	TGTGCCAGCAGCCCCCGGGACTTAAGAAACTATGGCTACACCTTC
TRBJ2-7	TRBV5-4	-	-	CASSQGGGTVYEQYF	TGTGCCAGCAGCCAAGGGGGAGGGACAGTCTACGAGCAGTACTTC
TRBJ2-4	TRBV11-2	-	few	CASSLNGVGWGKNIQYF	TGTGCCAGCAGCTTAAACGGGGTGGGATGGGGCAAAAACATTCAGTACTTC
TRBJ2-3	TRBV7-2	TRBD2	-	CASSFRLAGSTDTQYF	TGTGCCAGCAGCTTCCGGCTAGCGGGAAGCACAGATACGCAGTATTTT
TRBJ2-5	TRBV11-2	-	-	CASSLRLEETQYF	TGTGCCAGCAGCCTTCGACTAGAAGAGACCCAGTACTTC
TRBJ2-5	TRBV5-5	-	-	CASSLGQNQETQYF	TGTGCCAGCAGCTTAGGACAGAACCAAGAGACCCAGTACTTC
TRBJ2-3	TRBV19	TRBD2	-	CASSRRRLAGGPGTQYF	TGTGCCAGTAGCCGTCGGCGACTAGCGGGAGGGCCGGGTACGCAGTATTTT
TRBJ1-6	TRBV6-6	-	few	CASSYVDQNSPLHF	TGTGCCAGCAGTTATGTGGACCAGAATTCACCCCTCCACTTT
TRBJ2-1	TRBV20-1	-	few	CSAARGSEQFF	TGCAGTGCCGCCAGAGGTTCGGAGCAGTTCTTC
TRBJ2-1	TRBV11-2	-	-	CASSLDMRKQFF	TGTGCCAGCAGCTTAGATATGAGGAAGCAGTTCTTC
TRBJ1-1	TRBV5-1	-	-	CASSWILGDNTEAFF	TGCGCCAGCAGCTGGATCCTAGGGGATAACACTGAAGCTTTCTTT
TRBJ2-3	TRBV28	TRBD2	-	CASSSSHSGSSTDTQYF	TGTGCCAGCAGTTCTTCTCATAGCGGGAGCAGCACAGATACGCAGTATTTT
TRBJ1-4	TRBV7-2	-	-	CASSLGTYGNNEKLFF	TGTGCCAGCAGCTTAGGCACCTACGGCAATAATGAAAAACTGTTTTTT